A single sample gave rise to the 21 T cell receptor beta chains below, sequenced in a study of breast tumors, draining lymph nodes, adjacent tissues. The lymph nodes were axillary draining lymph nodes from breast cancer patients. TCRdb redid the calling of the multiplex PCR reads with MiXCR, one entry per CDR3 protein. The table has approximately 230,000 distinct CDR3 sequences, less than 40% seen once. The source material was axillary lymph node tissue. These receptor sequences come from a female donor with breast cancer. Some clones in this sample may be carry-over from other donors' samples.

This chain links TRBV4-3 with TRBJ1-2, with D uncertain. This CDR3 has 14 amino acids. V was pared by 0 bases and J by 7 bases, with 12 bases between. Germline CDR1 LGHNA, CDR2 YSLEER. The CDR3 DNA is TGCGCCAGCAGCCAAGATGGGCAGCAAACTGGCTACACCTTC. Its protein product is CASSQDGQQTGYTF.

This clonotype was seen repeatedly, ten times or more. The chain uses TRBV4-1 and TRBJ1-5; 12 positions match TRBD1. Per germline, CDR1 MGHRA and CDR2 YSYEKL. This CDR3 is built from 16 residues. Trimming at V came to 2 bases and at J to 7 bases, leaving 6 bases not matched to a gene. CDR3 amino acids: CASSQTGTGGRQPQHF. CDR3 sequence (DNA): TGCGCCAGCAGCCAAACCGGGACAGGGGGCCGGCAGCCCCAGCATTTT.

This clonotype was picked up many times. CDR3 loop: CASSYTGIPRYTDTQYF. DNA of the CDR3: TGTGCCAGCAGCTACACCGGGATCCCACGCTACACAGATACGCAGTATTTT. This chain links TRBV7-9 with TRBJ2-3; tentative D call: TRBD2 (5 bases). The CDR3 extends over 17 amino acids. Per the germline V gene, CDR1 is SEHNR and CDR2 is FQNEAQ (reference sequence). V was pared by 4 bases and J by 2 bases, with 19 bases between.

The V gene is TRBV25-1, the J gene TRBJ2-1, with 10 bases that match TRBD2. The trim removed 3 bases at V and 4 bases at J, leaving 6 bases unmatched. Germline V CDR1 and CDR2: MGHDK, SYGVNS. The CDR3 consists of 16 residues. CDR3 residues: CASSDTGLAAYNEQFF. The CDR3 nucleotides read TGTGCCAGCAGTGACACCGGACTAGCGGCTTACAATGAGCAGTTCTTC.

This clonotype was found once. The CDR3 here is CASSRQTGNRNEQFF. The CDR3 DNA reads TGTGCCAGCAGCCGACAGACAGGTAACCGCAATGAGCAGTTCTTC. This chain joins TRBV7-2 and TRBJ2-1, with D tentatively TRBD1 (6 bases). Germline V CDR1 and CDR2: SGHTA, FQGNSA. V was shortened by 5 bases and J by 6 bases, with 17 bases between the two germline ends. This CDR3 contains 15 residues.

This clonotype was recorded at least ten times. The CDR3 is CASSTLIITANRGSEQFF. For the CDR3, the DNA is TGTGCCAGTAGTACCCTCATCATTACCGCAAATCGGGGCAGTGAGCAGTTCTTC. The J gene is TRBJ2-1, the V gene TRBV19; D may correspond to TRBD1 or TRBD2 (5 bases each). The V gene's germline CDR1 is LNHDA and CDR2 SQIVND (reference sequence). Trimming shortened V by 4 bases and J by 9 bases, and 28 bases separated the two germline ends. The CDR3 totals 18 residues.

This clonotype was detected many times. The chain joins TRBV7-6 to TRBJ2-5; D uncertain. V was trimmed by 4 bases and J by 7 bases, leaving 13 bases between them. CDR1 is SGHVS, CDR2 FNYEAQ, per germline. The CDR3 spans 13 residues. In DNA form, the CDR3 reads TGTGCCAGCAGCTATAGCCCCTCCTCGACCCAGTACTTC. Its translation: CASSYSPSSTQYF.

This clonotype was picked up many times. The chain is built from TRBV12-3 or TRBV12-4 and TRBJ2-5; TRBD1 agrees at 8 bases. J was trimmed by 2 bases and V by 6 bases; bases with no gene match: 8. This CDR3 comprises 15 residues. CDR3 amino acids: CASSRRDRPQETQYF. The CDR3 nucleotides are TGTGCCAGCAGCCGCCGGGACAGGCCTCAAGAGACCCAGTACTTC.

In its sample, this clonotype was seen many times. The V gene is TRBV5-1, the J gene TRBJ2-3; 7 bases map to TRBD2. Germline CDR1 SGHRS, CDR2 YFSETQ. J gave up 2 bases and V 4 bases, and 4 bases lay outside the gene matches. The CDR3 length is 14 residues. The CDR3 DNA reads as TGCGCCAGCAGCACGGGACTAACCACAGATACGCAGTATTTT. It translates to CASSTGLTTDTQYF.

This clonotype was seen repeatedly, ten times or more. The J gene is TRBJ1-4, the V gene TRBV7-9, with D maybe TRBD1 (5 bases). CDR1 and CDR2 (germline): SEHNR, FQNEAQ (reference sequence). Trimming took off 8 bases at V and 13 bases at J, with 23 bases between the two ends. The CDR3 is 14 residues long. CDR3 region: CASAGTEPTGRLFF. The CDR3 DNA is TGTGCCAGCGCGGGGACGGAGCCCACCGGGAGACTGTTTTTT.

The chain combines TRBV20-1 with TRBJ2-5; TRBD2 aligns across 16 bases. The CDR3 loop spans 16 amino acids. Germline CDR1 reads DFQATT; CDR2 reads SNEGSKA (reference sequence). J lost 4 bases, V lost 6 bases, and 8 bases had no gene match. This CDR3 is CSAGTSGGAGGETQYF. The CDR3 DNA follows: TGCAGTGCAGGGACTAGCGGGGGGGCAGGCGGAGAGACCCAGTACTTC.

For this clonotype: Sequence at one end of the junction differs from germline and may be a read error. The chain carries TRBV10-1 and TRBJ2-7, with D unclear. The CDR3 length is 11 residues. Germline CDR1 WNHNN, CDR2 SYGVQD (reference sequence). CDR3: CATTVDHEQHF. The CDR3 nucleotides are TGCGCCACCACTGTAGACCACGAGCAGCACTTC.

This clonotype was recorded at least ten times. The chain carries TRBV9 and TRBJ2-7; D remains ambiguous. CDR1 is SGDLS and CDR2 is YYNGEE in the germline V gene. Trimming shortened V by 6 bases and J by 2 bases, and 12 bases separated the two germline ends. The CDR3 consists of 13 residues. In DNA form, the CDR3 reads TGTGCCAGCAATTTGGACGGCACCTACGAGCAGTACTTC. Translated, it gives CASNLDGTYEQYF.

This clonotype was observed a few times. This sequence may be a read error, since a much larger clone differs from it by one base. This is likely a read error, given that the CDR3 carries no conserved phenylalanine or tryptophan at its end. This rearrangement joins TRBV29-1 to TRBJ1-4, with D tentatively TRBD1 (5 bases). The germline V gene has CDR1 SQVTM and CDR2 ANQGSEA. V lost 4 bases and J 3 bases, leaving 15 bases between the germline ends. This CDR3 region has 15 residues. CDR3 in DNA: TGCAGCGTTGCTAGGGGCCTCGGGGCTAATGAAAAACTGTTTTCT. Translation gives CSVARGLGANEKLFS.

This clonotype was counted many times. The chain joins TRBV20-1 to TRBJ2-1; TRBD2 is a possible D gene (6 bases). Germline assignment: CDR1 DFQATT and CDR2 SNEGSKA (reference sequence). The CDR3 sequence is 14 residues long. The V end lost 3 bases, the J end lost 9 bases, and 18 bases lay between the germline ends. The CDR3 DNA sequence: TGCAGTGCTAGGCCCCCGGGCGGGATGTTTGAGCAGTTCTTC. This codes for CSARPPGGMFEQFF.

In its sample, this clonotype was seen many times. J is TRBJ2-3 and V is TRBV5-1; 7 positions agree with TRBD2. The junction had 4 bases not matched to a gene; V was cut back by 0 bases and J by 0 bases. The CDR3 length is 16 residues. Per germline, CDR1 SGHRS and CDR2 YFSETQ. The CDR3 sequence: CASSLVGRESTDTQYF. The CDR3 DNA sequence: TGCGCCAGCAGCTTGGTTGGGAGGGAAAGCACAGATACGCAGTATTTT.

This clonotype was seen once. The V gene is TRBV2, the J gene TRBJ1-5; D not certain. The germline gives CDR1 SNHLY, CDR2 FYNNEI. CDR3 size: 15 residues. Deletions cut 3 bases from V and 2 bases from J, with 11 bases between. CDR3 nucleotide sequence: TGTGCCAGCAGTGAGCGATACGGGGGCAATCAGCCCCAGCATTTT. Its protein is CASSERYGGNQPQHF. Filled out from reference TRBV2 and TRBJ1-5, the complete variable domain reads EPEVTQTPSHQVTQMGQEVILRCVPISNHLYFYWYRQILGQKVEFLVSFYNNEISEKSEIFDDQFSVERPDGSNFTLKIRSTKLEDSAMYFCASSERYGGNQPQHFGDGTRLSIL.

On this clonotype: A much larger clone differs by one base, so this may be a read error. The V call is TRBV6-5, the J call TRBJ1-2, with D perhaps matching TRBD1 (5 bases). V gave up 7 bases and J gave up 6 bases, with 12 bases separating them. The CDR3 is 12 amino acids. Germline V gene sequence: CDR1 MNHEY, CDR2 SVGAGI. CDR3 DNA sequence: TGTGCCAGCAAAAAGGGGCCGGATGGCTACACCTTC. Translation: CASKKGPDGYTF.

This clonotype showed up many times. The chain links TRBV7-3 to TRBJ2-2; TRBD2 agrees at 8 bases. Germline V gene sequence: CDR1 SGHTA, CDR2 FQGTGA. The V segment lost 0 bases and the J segment 6 bases; nucleotides outside the gene matches: 12. CDR3 length equals 18 residues. The CDR3: CASSLTASGPRSSGELFF. The CDR3 DNA reads TGTGCCAGCAGCTTAACAGCTAGCGGGCCCCGCAGCTCCGGGGAGCTGTTTTTT.

The chain links TRBV10-3 to TRBJ1-1, with D unclear. The CDR3 length is 12 residues. Germline V gives CDR1 ENHRY, CDR2 SYGVKD. V lost 6 bases and J 4 bases, leaving 9 bases between the germline ends. CDR3 DNA: TGTGCCATCAGGGAGGCAGCCACTGAAGCTTTCTTT. Encoded protein: CAIREAATEAFF.

This clonotype was counted at least ten times. V is TRBV19 and J is TRBJ2-1; D may be TRBD1 or TRBD2 (5 bases each). The CDR3 has 15 residues. V was clipped by 1 base and J by 4 bases, with 11 bases between them. CDR1 is LNHDA and CDR2 is SQIVND in the germline V gene (reference sequence). CDR3 coding DNA: TGTGCCAGTAGTATAGTTGGGACCCTTTACAATGAGCAGTTCTTC. Amino acid sequence: CASSIVGTLYNEQFF. Together with reference TRBV19 and TRBJ2-1, the CDR3 gives the full variable domain: DGGITQSPKYLFRKEGQNVTLSCEQNLNHDAMYWYRQDPGQGLRLIYYSQIVNDFQKGDIAEGYSVSREKKESFPLTVTSAQKNPTAFYLCASSIVGTLYNEQFFGPGTRLTVL.